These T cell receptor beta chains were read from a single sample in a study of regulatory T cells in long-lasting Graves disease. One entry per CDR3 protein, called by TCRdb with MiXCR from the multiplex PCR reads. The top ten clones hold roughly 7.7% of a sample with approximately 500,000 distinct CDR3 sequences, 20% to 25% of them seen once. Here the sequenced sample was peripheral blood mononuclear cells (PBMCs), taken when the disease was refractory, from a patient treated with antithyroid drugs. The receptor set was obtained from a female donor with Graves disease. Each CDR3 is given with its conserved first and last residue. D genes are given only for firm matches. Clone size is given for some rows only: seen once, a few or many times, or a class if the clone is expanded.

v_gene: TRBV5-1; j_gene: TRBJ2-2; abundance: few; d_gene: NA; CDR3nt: TGCGCCAGCAGCTCCGAAGGGGGGGCGAGGACCGGGGAGCTGTTTTTT; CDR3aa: CASSSEGGARTGELFF
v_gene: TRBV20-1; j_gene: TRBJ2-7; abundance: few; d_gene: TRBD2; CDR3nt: TGCAGTGCGAGCTTAGCGGGACCCACCTACGAGCAGTACTTC; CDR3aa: CSASLAGPTYEQYF
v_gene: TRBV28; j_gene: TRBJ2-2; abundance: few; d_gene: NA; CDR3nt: TGTGCCAGCATGACGCCGGGAGCGAACACCGGGGAGCTGTTTTTT; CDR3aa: CASMTPGANTGELFF
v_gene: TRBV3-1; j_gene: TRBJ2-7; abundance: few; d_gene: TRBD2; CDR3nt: TGTGCCAGCAGCCAAGATGGGCCTCTAGCGGGGAGCTCCTACGAGCAGTACTTC; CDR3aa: CASSQDGPLAGSSYEQYF
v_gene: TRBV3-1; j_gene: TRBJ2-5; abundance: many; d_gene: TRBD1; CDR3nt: TGTGCCAGCAGCCATGACAGGGGAGAGACCCAGTACTTC; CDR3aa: CASSHDRGETQYF
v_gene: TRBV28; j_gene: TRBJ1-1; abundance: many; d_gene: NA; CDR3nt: TGTGCCAGCAGTTTATGGGGCCGAACGACTGAAGCTTTCTTT; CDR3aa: CASSLWGRTTEAFF
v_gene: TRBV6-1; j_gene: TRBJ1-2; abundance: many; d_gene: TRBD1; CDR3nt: TGTGCCAGCAGGACAAGACAGGGGTACTATGGCTACACCTTC; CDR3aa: CASRTRQGYYGYTF
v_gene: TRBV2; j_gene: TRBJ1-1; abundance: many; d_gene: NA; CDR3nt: TGTGCCAGCAGTGAAGGACCGGACAGTGAAGCTTTCTTT; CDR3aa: CASSEGPDSEAFF
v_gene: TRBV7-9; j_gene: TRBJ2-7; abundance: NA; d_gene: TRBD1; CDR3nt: TGTGCCAGCAGCTTGCTAACAGGGGACGTCGACGAGCAGTACTTC; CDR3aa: CASSLLTGDVDEQYF
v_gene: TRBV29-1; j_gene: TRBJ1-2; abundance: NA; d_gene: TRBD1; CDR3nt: TGCAGCGTTGAACAGGGGGCAATCTATGGCTACACCTTC; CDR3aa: CSVEQGAIYGYTF
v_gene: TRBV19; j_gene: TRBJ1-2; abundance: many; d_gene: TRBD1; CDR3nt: TGTGCCAGTAGTGCTTGGGACAGGGACTACTATGGCTACACCTTC; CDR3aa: CASSAWDRDYYGYTF
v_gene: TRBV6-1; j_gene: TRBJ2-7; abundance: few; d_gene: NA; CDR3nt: TGTGCCAGCAGTGAAGCGTGGCAGGGTCCCTACGAGCAGTACTTT; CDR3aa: CASSEAWQGPYEQYF
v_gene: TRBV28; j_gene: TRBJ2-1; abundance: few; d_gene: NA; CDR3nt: TGTGCCAGCAGACTAAATTACAATGAGCAGTTCTTC; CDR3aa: CASRLNYNEQFF
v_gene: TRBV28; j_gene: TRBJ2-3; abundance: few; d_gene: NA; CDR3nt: TGTGCCAGCAGTTCCGCTACAGATACGCAGTATTTT; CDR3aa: CASSSATDTQYF
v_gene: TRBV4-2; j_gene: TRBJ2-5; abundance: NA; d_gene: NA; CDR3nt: TGTGCCAGCAGCCAAGATCTCCGGTCAGTAACCCAAGAGACCCAGTACTTC; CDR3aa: CASSQDLRSVTQETQYF
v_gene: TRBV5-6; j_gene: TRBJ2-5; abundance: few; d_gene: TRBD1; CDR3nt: TGTGCCAGCAGCTTGGAACAGGGGGCTGTTGAGACCCAGTACTTC; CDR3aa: CASSLEQGAVETQYF
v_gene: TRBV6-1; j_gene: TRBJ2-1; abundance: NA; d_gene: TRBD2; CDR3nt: TGTGCCAGCAGTTTGGGGAGGGCCACACACAATGAGCAGTTCTTC; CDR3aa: CASSLGRATHNEQFF
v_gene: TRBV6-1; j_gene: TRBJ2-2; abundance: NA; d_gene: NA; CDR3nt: TGTGCCAGCAGTGAGAGGAGCGACACCGGGGAGCTGTTTTTT; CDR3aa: CASSERSDTGELFF
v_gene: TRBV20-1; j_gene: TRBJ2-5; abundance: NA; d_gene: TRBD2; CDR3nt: TGCAGTGCTAGAAAGGTAGCGGGGGGGCCAGGGTCTTCAGAGACCCAGTACTTC; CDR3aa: CSARKVAGGPGSSETQYF
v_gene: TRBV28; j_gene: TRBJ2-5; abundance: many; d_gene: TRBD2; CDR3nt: TGTGCCAGCAGTCGGGACTATCAAGAGACCCAGTACTTC; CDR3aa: CASSRDYQETQYF
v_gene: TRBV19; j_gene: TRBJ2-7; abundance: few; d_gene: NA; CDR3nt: TGTGCCAGTAGGATTACAGGGAGCTCCTACGAGCAGTACTTC; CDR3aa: CASRITGSSYEQYF
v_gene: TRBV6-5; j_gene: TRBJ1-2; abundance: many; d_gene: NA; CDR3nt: TGTGCCAGCAGTTACATTCAGGAACTCTCCTATGGCTACACCTTC; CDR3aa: CASSYIQELSYGYTF
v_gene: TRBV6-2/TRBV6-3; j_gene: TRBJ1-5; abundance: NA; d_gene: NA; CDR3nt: TGTGCCAGCAGGATAGACGGGGGCGAGCCCCAGCATTTT; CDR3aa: CASRIDGGEPQHF
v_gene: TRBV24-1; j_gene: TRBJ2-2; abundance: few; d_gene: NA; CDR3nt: TGTGCCACCAGTGATAACGGGCAAATAAACACCGGGGAGCTGTTTTTT; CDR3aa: CATSDNGQINTGELFF
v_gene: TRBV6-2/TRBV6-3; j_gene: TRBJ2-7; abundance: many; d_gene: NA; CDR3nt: TGTGCCAGCAGTTACAACTACGAGCAGTACTTC; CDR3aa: CASSYNYEQYF
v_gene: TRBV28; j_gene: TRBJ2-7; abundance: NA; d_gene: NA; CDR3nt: TGTGCCAGCAGTGATAACAAGCTACCCTACGAGCAGTACTTC; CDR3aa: CASSDNKLPYEQYF
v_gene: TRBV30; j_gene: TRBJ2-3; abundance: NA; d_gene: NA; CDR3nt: TGTGCCTGGAGTGCAGCTGGAGATACGCAGTATTTT; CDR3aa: CAWSAAGDTQYF
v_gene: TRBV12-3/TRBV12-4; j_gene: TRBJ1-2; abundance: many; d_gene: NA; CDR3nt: TGTGCCAGCAACGGGGCGGGGAGCTATGGCTACACCTTC; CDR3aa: CASNGAGSYGYTF